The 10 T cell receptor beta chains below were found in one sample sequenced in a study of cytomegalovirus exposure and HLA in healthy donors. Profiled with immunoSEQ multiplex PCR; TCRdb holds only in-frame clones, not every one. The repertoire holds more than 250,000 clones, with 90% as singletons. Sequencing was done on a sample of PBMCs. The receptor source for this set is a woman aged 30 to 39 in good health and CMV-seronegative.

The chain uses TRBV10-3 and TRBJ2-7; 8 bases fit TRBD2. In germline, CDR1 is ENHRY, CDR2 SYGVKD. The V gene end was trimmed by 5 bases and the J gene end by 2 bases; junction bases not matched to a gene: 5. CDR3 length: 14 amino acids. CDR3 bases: TGTGCCATCAGTCCACTAGCGGAAACCTACGAGCAGTACTTC. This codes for CAISPLAETYEQYF.

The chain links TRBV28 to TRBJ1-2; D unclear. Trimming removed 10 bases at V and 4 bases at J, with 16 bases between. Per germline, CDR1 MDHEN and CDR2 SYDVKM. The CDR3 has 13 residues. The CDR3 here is CAITGVNSYGYTF. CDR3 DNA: TGTGCCATCACCGGGGTGAATAGCTATGGCTACACCTTC.

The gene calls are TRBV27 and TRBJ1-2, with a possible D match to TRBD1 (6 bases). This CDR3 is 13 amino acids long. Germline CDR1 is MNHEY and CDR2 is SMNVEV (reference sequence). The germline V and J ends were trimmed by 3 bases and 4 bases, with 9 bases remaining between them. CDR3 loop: CASSFYRAYGYTF. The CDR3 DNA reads TGTGCCAGCAGTTTCTACAGGGCCTATGGCTACACCTTC.

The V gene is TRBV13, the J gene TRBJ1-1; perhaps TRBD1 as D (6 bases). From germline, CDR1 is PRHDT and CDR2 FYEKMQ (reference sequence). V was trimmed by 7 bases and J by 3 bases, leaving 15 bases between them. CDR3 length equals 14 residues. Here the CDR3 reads CASIPPGAHTEAFF. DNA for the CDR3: TGTGCCAGCATCCCCCCAGGGGCCCACACTGAAGCTTTCTTT. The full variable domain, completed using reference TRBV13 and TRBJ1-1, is AAGVIQSPRHLIKEKRETATLKCYPIPRHDTVYWYQQGPGQDPQFLISFYEKMQSDKGSIPDRFSAQQFSDYHSELNMSSLELGDSALYFCASIPPGAHTEAFFGQGTRLTVV.

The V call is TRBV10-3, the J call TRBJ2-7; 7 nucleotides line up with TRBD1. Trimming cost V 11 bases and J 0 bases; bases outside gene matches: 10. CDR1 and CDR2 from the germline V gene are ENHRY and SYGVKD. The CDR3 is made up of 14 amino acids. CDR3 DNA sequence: TGTGCCGCGGACTCCGGGACAGTCTCCTACGAGCAGTACTTC. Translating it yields CAADSGTVSYEQYF.

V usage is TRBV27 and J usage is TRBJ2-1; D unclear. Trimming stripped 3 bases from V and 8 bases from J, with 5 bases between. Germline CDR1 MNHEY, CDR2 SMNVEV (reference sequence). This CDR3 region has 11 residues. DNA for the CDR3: TGTGCCAGCAGTTTTGGATATGAGCAGTTCTTC. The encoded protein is CASSFGYEQFF.

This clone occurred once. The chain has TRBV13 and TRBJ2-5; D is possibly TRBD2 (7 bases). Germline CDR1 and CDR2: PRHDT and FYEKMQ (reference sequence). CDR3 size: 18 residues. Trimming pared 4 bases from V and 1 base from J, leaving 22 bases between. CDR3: CASSSRGGTGGFQETQYF. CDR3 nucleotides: TGTGCCAGCAGCTCTAGAGGCGGTACGGGGGGCTTCCAAGAGACCCAGTACTTC.

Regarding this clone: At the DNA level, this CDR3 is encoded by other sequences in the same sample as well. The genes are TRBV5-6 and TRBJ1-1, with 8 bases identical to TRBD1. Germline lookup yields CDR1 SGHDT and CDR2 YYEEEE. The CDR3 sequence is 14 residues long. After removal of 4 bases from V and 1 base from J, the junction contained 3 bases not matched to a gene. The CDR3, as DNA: TGTGCCAGCAGCCTGGGGACAGGGAACACTGAAGCTTTCTTT. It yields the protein CASSLGTGNTEAFF.

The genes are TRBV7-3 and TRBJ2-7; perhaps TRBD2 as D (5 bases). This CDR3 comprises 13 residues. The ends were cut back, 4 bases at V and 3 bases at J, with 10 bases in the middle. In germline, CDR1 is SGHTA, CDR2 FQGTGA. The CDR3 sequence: CASSSSGSYEQYF. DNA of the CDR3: TGTGCCAGCAGCTCAAGCGGAAGCTACGAGCAGTACTTC.

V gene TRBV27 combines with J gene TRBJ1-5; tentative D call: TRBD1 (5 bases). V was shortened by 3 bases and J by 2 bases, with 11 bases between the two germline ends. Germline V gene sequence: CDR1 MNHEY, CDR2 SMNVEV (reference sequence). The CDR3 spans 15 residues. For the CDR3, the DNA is TGTGCCAGCAGTTTTTCCCTAGGGGGCAATCAGCCCCAGCATTTT. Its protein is CASSFSLGGNQPQHF.